The 18 T cell receptor beta chains given below trace back to one sample, sequenced in a study of T-cell reconstitution after alpha-beta-depleted transplantation in children. Preparing the TCRbeta library involved the use of unique molecular identifiers. TCRdb reprocessed the PCR reads via MiXCR and lists one record per CDR3 protein. The sample lists about 440,000 distinct CDR3 sequences; roughly 44% were seen once. Sequencing was performed on PBMCs, taken before TCRalphabeta/CD19-depleted stem cell transplant. The receptors originated from a girl aged 2 to 10 with aplastic anemia, due to receive a stem cell transplant.

This clonotype was seen a handful of times. The chain couples TRBV5-1 to TRBJ2-7; D is tentatively TRBD1 or TRBD2 (5 bases each). Looked up from germline, CDR1 is SGHRS and CDR2 is YFSETQ. Trimming removed 2 bases at V and 6 bases at J, with 18 bases between. CDR3 length equals 15 residues. CDR3: CASSFYRDLRGEQYF. In DNA form, the CDR3 reads TGCGCCAGCAGCTTCTACCGGGACCTAAGAGGCGAGCAGTACTTC.

The sample holds a few counts of this clonotype. The chain is built from TRBV11-2 and TRBJ2-7, with 10 bases fitting TRBD2. With 1 base clipped from V and 2 bases from J, the junction kept 5 bases outside the gene matches. CDR3 length equals 16 residues. Germline values: CDR1 SGHAT, CDR2 FQNNGV. CDR3 sequence reads: CASSLVHGLAAYEQYF. The CDR3 nucleotides are TGTGCCAGCAGCTTAGTCCACGGACTAGCGGCCTACGAGCAGTACTTC.

In this sample, this clonotype turned up a few times. The chain employs TRBV5-1 and TRBJ2-1; TRBD2 aligns across 13 bases. This CDR3 spans 16 amino acids. V dropped 4 bases and J dropped 8; count of bases not matched to a gene: 9. Germline lookup yields CDR1 SGHRS and CDR2 YFSETQ. DNA for the CDR3: TGCGCCAGCAGCCGGGAACTAGCGGGAGGGAGCGATGAGCAGTTCTTC. Its protein product is CASSRELAGGSDEQFF. The whole variable domain, filled in from reference TRBV5-1 and TRBJ2-1, reads KAGVTQTPRYLIKTRGQQVTLSCSPISGHRSVSWYQQTPGQGLQFLFEYFSETQRNKGNFPGRFSGRQFSNSRSEMNVSTLELGDSALYLCASSRELAGGSDEQFFGPGTRLTVL.

In this sample, this clonotype turned up many times. The chain carries TRBV5-1 and TRBJ2-5; D might be TRBD2 (5 bases). The germline gives CDR1 SGHRS, CDR2 YFSETQ. This CDR3 comprises 13 residues. Trimming pared 4 bases from V and 5 bases from J, leaving 12 bases between. The CDR3 region has the DNA TGCGCCAGCAGCGCGGGCAGCGGCGAGACCCAGTACTTC. Protein sequence: CASSAGSGETQYF.

This clonotype was recorded many times. This chain uses TRBV5-5 with TRBJ2-7, with 13 nucleotides matching TRBD2. Looked up from germline, CDR1 is SGHKS and CDR2 is YYEKEE (reference sequence). This CDR3 region has 14 residues. J gave up 7 bases and V 0 bases, and 1 base lay outside the gene matches. CDR3 bases: TGTGCCAGCAGCTTGGTACTAGCGGGAGGGGAGCAGTACTTC. Amino acid sequence: CASSLVLAGGEQYF.

This clonotype was counted at least ten times. At one end the junction does not follow the germline gene, possibly because of a read error. The V call is TRBV5-1, the J call TRBJ1-2, with TRBD1 as a possible D gene (6 bases). CDR3 length equals 14 residues. CDR1 SGHRS and CDR2 YFSETQ come from the germline V gene. CDR3 bases: TGTGCCAGCAGTTTGGGAGGACAGAACTATGGCTACACCTTC. Protein product: CASSLGGQNYGYTF. Full variable domain (outside the CDR3, taken from reference TRBV5-1 and TRBJ1-2): KAGVTQTPRYLIKTRGQQVTLSCSPISGHRSVSWYQQTPGQGLQFLFEYFSETQRNKGNFPGRFSGRQFSNSRSEMNVSTLELGDSALYLCASSLGGQNYGYTFGSGTRLTVV.

This clonotype was seen only once. The rearrangement uses TRBV20-1 and TRBJ2-3, with D maybe TRBD2 (6 bases). V shed 3 bases and J shed 0 bases, with 13 bases lying between them. The CDR3 runs 15 residues. Germline assignment: CDR1 DFQATT and CDR2 SNEGSKA (reference sequence). As DNA, the CDR3 is TGCAGTGCTAGGGACCCTAGCGAGAGCACAGATACGCAGTATTTT. It specifies CSARDPSESTDTQYF.

The CDR3 loop reads CASSPLISGPSTDTQYF. CDR3 coding DNA: TGTGCCAGCAGCCCACTGATTAGCGGCCCTAGCACAGATACGCAGTATTTT. The chain combines TRBV3-1 with TRBJ2-3; TRBD2 is a possible D gene (6 bases). The V end was cut by 4 bases, the J end by 0 bases, with 17 bases between. Per the germline V gene, CDR1 is LGHDT and CDR2 is YNNKEL (reference sequence). The CDR3 consists of 17 residues.

This chain links TRBV29-1 with TRBJ2-7; TRBD1 matches 9 bases. The germline gives CDR1 SQVTM, CDR2 ANQGSEA. V dropped 7 bases and J dropped 2; count of bases not matched to a gene: 9. The CDR3 spans 14 residues. CDR3 loop: CSATPGQGAYEQYF. CDR3 DNA sequence: TGCAGCGCTACCCCGGGACAGGGAGCCTACGAGCAGTACTTC.

A few counts support this clonotype. V gene TRBV6-1 combines with J gene TRBJ1-3, with D perhaps TRBD1 (6 bases). V shed 6 bases and J shed 4 bases, with 13 bases lying between them. The CDR3 covers 14 residues. Germline V gene data show CDR1 as MNHNS and CDR2 as SASEGT. Here the CDR3 reads CASRGRGGGNTIYF. In DNA, the CDR3 is TGTGCCAGCAGGGGGAGAGGGGGAGGAAACACCATATATTTT.

The CDR3: CSVEPRGPNEQFF. The CDR3 coding sequence is TGCAGCGTTGAACCGCGGGGCCCTAATGAGCAGTTCTTC. This chain connects TRBV29-1 to TRBJ2-1; the D gene is possibly TRBD2 (6 bases). Germline CDR1 and CDR2: SQVTM and ANQGSEA. The V and J ends lost 2 bases and 7 bases respectively, with 12 bases between them. The CDR3 loop spans 13 amino acids.

The J gene is TRBJ2-3, the V gene TRBV7-9, with 7 positions matching TRBD1. After removal of 7 bases from V and 4 bases from J, the junction contained 8 bases not matched to a gene. The germline V gene has CDR1 SEHNR and CDR2 FQNEAQ (reference sequence). The CDR3 length is 14 residues. The CDR3 region has the DNA TGTGCCAGCATCAAGACAGGGCGCGCAGATACGCAGTATTTT. It translates to CASIKTGRADTQYF.

V is TRBV20-1 and J is TRBJ2-7; D may correspond to TRBD1 or TRBD2 (5 bases each). The CDR3 is made up of 16 amino acids. Germline CDR1 is DFQATT and CDR2 is SNEGSKA (reference sequence). V was clipped by 0 bases and J by 3 bases, with 18 bases between them. In DNA form, the CDR3 reads TGCAGTGCTAGAGATTGGGGCAGGGAGTCCGGCTACGAGCAGTACTTC. Residues: CSARDWGRESGYEQYF.

This clonotype was seen more than once but under ten times. This rearrangement joins TRBV28 to TRBJ2-7, with D tentatively TRBD2 (5 bases). V was trimmed by 2 bases and J by 2 bases, leaving 10 bases between them. CDR3 size: 14 residues. Germline assignment: CDR1 MDHEN and CDR2 SYDVKM. As DNA, the CDR3 is TGTGCCAGCAGTTTAAAGGACGGGACCTACGAGCAGTACTTC. This translates into CASSLKDGTYEQYF.

This clonotype was seen repeatedly, ten times or more. The CDR3 is CSATTGQGTEAFF. In DNA, the CDR3 is TGCAGCGCAACCACGGGACAGGGCACTGAAGCTTTCTTT. The chain combines TRBV29-1 with TRBJ1-1; 9 positions agree with TRBD1. The CDR3 is 13 residues long. V lost 7 bases and J lost 4; bases outside the gene matches: 7. CDR1 and CDR2 (germline): SQVTM, ANQGSEA.

This clonotype was seen a few times. The chain is built from TRBV5-1 and TRBJ2-5; D not certain. Per the germline V gene, CDR1 is SGHRS and CDR2 is YFSETQ. The CDR3 is made up of 14 amino acids. The V and J ends lost 0 bases and 4 bases respectively, with 10 bases between them. Here the CDR3 reads CASSLARPGETQYF. For the CDR3, the DNA is TGCGCCAGCAGCTTGGCCAGGCCAGGAGAGACCCAGTACTTC.

About this clonotype: The junction shows a germline mismatch at one end, possibly a read error. The chain couples TRBV20-1 to TRBJ2-7; 7 bases align to TRBD2. Germline V gene data show CDR1 as DFQATT and CDR2 as SNEGSKA (reference sequence). CDR3 length: 11 amino acids. In nucleotides, the CDR3 is TGCAGTGCTAGAGATAACCGGGAGGACGACTTC. It translates to CSARDNREDDF.

The rearrangement links TRBV3-1 to TRBJ2-5; the match to TRBD2 covers 9 bases. The CDR3 is 16 residues long. Trimming at V came to 2 bases and at J to 5 bases, leaving 9 bases not matched to a gene. Looked up from germline, CDR1 is LGHDT and CDR2 is YNNKEL (reference sequence). The DNA of the CDR3 is TGTGCCAGCAGCCAACGACCCCGGGGACTAGCCGAGACCCAGTACTTC. Its translation: CASSQRPRGLAETQYF.